The 20 T cell receptor delta chains below were found in one sample sequenced in a study of delta chains in infants with herpesvirus infections. PBMC RNA was reverse transcribed using gamma-chain- and delta-chain-specific primers. TCRdb reapplied CATT to the RT-PCR reads. The sample consists of 1,000 to 1,300 delta-chain clones, approximately 31% of them appearing once. The sample in question was peripheral blood, obtained at time point 3 of longitudinal follow-up. These receptors came from a human donor who was a Ugandan infant, either HIV-exposed or HIV-unexposed (not recorded which).

The J gene is TRDJ1, the V gene TRDV1, with no clear D. The CDR3 sequence is 16 residues long. The germline gives CDR1 TSWWSYY, CDR2 QGS. V dropped 4 bases and J dropped 3 bases, with 18 bases sitting between them. The CDR3 nucleotides read TGTGCTCTTGGGGGCTCCTTGACGAGGGAGCCCGATAAACTCATCTTT. Translation gives CALGGSLTREPDKLIF.

This clone occurred a few times. The gene calls are TRDV2 and TRDJ1, with 7 bases aligning to TRDD3. The germline V gene encodes CDR1 GEAIGNYY and CDR2 EKD. The CDR3 loop spans 14 amino acids. With V trimmed by 1 base and J by 5 bases, 6 bases remained unmatched. CDR3 in amino acids: CACDTWGKEDKLIF. The DNA of the CDR3 is TGTGCCTGTGACACATGGGGGAAAGAGGATAAACTCATCTTT.

Points on this clone: This likely reflects a read error, since a far larger clone is one base away. This chain connects TRDV3 to TRDJ1; D is unclear. Germline values: CDR1 TVYSNPD, CDR2 GDNSRS (reference sequence). The CDR3 has 15 amino acids. The CDR3 coding sequence is TGTGCCTCGGCCCGCCTGCCTTGGAGCACCTATAAACTCATCTTT. It specifies CASARLPWSTYKLIF.

Concerning this clone itself: A far larger clone lies a single base away; this is likely a read error. The sample contains more than one DNA sequence encoding this CDR3. The V gene is TRDV2, the J gene TRDJ3; 9 nucleotides line up with TRDD3. J gave up 5 bases and V 0 bases, and 10 bases lay outside the gene matches. CDR3 length: 19 residues. Germline loops: CDR1 GEAIGNYY, CDR2 EKD. CDR3 loop: CACDTGELGEPRDTRQMFF. CDR3 nucleotide sequence: TGTGCCTGTGACACCGGAGAACTGGGGGAACCGCGGGACACCCGACAGATGTTTTTC.

This clone came up a few times. Given a far larger clone just one base away, this is likely a sequencing read error. Other nucleotide sequences from this sample produce the same CDR3. V gene TRDV1 combines with J gene TRDJ1, with a tentative D call TRDD3 (7 bases). This CDR3 contains 21 residues. Trimming took off 5 bases at V and 1 base at J, with 32 bases between the two ends. Germline lookup yields CDR1 TSWWSYY and CDR2 QGS. CDR3 DNA: TGTGCTCTTGGGTCAAGCCTTCCGAACCTACTGGGGATGGGGGTCACCGATAAACTCATCTTT. It is translated as CALGSSLPNLLGMGVTDKLIF.

This clone was counted only a few times. The V and J genes are TRDV2 and TRDJ2, with TRDD3 as a possible D gene (6 bases). The CDR3 sequence is 17 residues long. V dropped 1 base and J dropped 10 bases, with 24 bases sitting between them. Germline V gene lookup returns CDR1 GEAIGNYY and CDR2 EKD. CDR3: CACDTVGGGPPDKQLFF. As DNA, the CDR3 is TGTGCCTGTGACACTGTGGGTGGGGGCCCCCCAGATAAACAACTCTTCTTT.

The chain carries TRDV2 and TRDJ2, with TRDD3 matching over 13 bases. This CDR3 has 17 amino acids. Losses at the gene ends were 3 bases for V and 4 bases for J; bases not matched to a gene: 7. Germline V gene sequence: CDR1 GEAIGNYY, CDR2 EKD. CDR3 in DNA: TGTGCCTGTGACTTACTGGGGGATACGCGTAAGACAGCACAACTCTTCTTT. Encoded protein: CACDLLGDTRKTAQLFF.

By share of the sample, this clone is medium-sized. CDR3 DNA sequence: TGTGCCTGTGACAGTGTGGGGGATAAAAGATGGGACACCCGACAGATGTTTTTC. As protein: CACDSVGDKRWDTRQMFF. The rearrangement joins TRDV2 to TRDJ3, with TRDD3 matching 9 bases. V trimming: 2 bases; J trimming: 4 bases; junction bases outside the gene matches: 8. The CDR3 totals 18 residues. Germline V lookup: CDR1 GEAIGNYY, CDR2 EKD.

Relative to its sample, this clone is large. The sample contains more than one DNA sequence encoding this CDR3. The chain links TRDV2 to TRDJ3, with 10 bases aligning to TRDD3. Germline V gives CDR1 GEAIGNYY, CDR2 EKD. V lost 0 bases, J lost 2 bases, and 6 bases stayed unmatched. The length of the CDR3 is 19 residues. CDR3 residues: CACDTSGGYATWDTRQMFF. The DNA of the CDR3 is TGTGCCTGTGACACCTCAGGGGGATACGCGACCTGGGACACCCGACAGATGTTTTTC.

Of note for this clone: This likely came from a read error, as a far larger clone is one base away. The chain uses TRDV1 and TRDJ1; TRDD3 agrees at 7 bases. CDR1 is TSWWSYY, CDR2 QGS, per germline. The CDR3 has 23 amino acids. DNA of the CDR3: TGTGCTCTTGGGGAACCCGCCCTGGCCTTCGCCTACTGGGGATCCGATTACACCGATAAACGCATCTTT. It codes for CALGEPALAFAYWGSDYTDKRIF.

V is TRDV2 and J is TRDJ1, with 13 bases fitting TRDD3. Per germline, CDR1 GEAIGNYY and CDR2 EKD. Losses at the gene ends were 3 bases for V and 0 bases for J; bases not matched to a gene: 9. This CDR3 is 18 amino acids long. The CDR3 nucleotides read TGTGCCTGTGACGGACTACTGGGGGATACGCGTGACACCGATAAACTCATCTTT. This gives the protein CACDGLLGDTRDTDKLIF.

This clone showed up just a few times. The rearrangement joins TRDV1 to TRDJ1; 8 positions agree with TRDD2. The germline V gene has CDR1 TSWWSYY and CDR2 QGS. The ends lost 3 bases at V and 0 bases at J; junction bases unmatched: 24. CDR3 length equals 22 residues. Here the CDR3 DNA reads TGTGCTCTTGGGGAGGCGGCCTTCCTATTTTGGGGGCCTAACGTTAACACCGATAAACTCATCTTT. Translation gives CALGEAAFLFWGPNVNTDKLIF.

By sample fraction, this clone is medium-sized (0.01 to 0.1%). The rearrangement joins TRDV1 to TRDJ1; D is possibly TRDD3 (6 bases). The ends were cut back, 0 bases at V and 4 bases at J, with 27 bases in the middle. Germline lookup yields CDR1 TSWWSYY and CDR2 QGS. This CDR3 has 20 amino acids. The CDR3 is CALGELCFSAHWEADDKLIF. In DNA, the CDR3 is TGTGCTCTTGGGGAACTCTGCTTCTCCGCCCACTGGGAAGCCGACGATAAACTCATCTTT.

On this clone: A far more abundant clone sits one base away, making this likely a read error. The chain is built from TRDV1 and TRDJ1, with 10 bases lining up with TRDD3. The CDR3 is 26 residues long. Germline V gene data show CDR1 as TSWWSYY and CDR2 as QGS. V trimming: 6 bases; J trimming: 1 base; junction bases outside the gene matches: 38. The CDR3 reads CALGIKGRRLLPTWIWGITTTDKLIF. The DNA for the CDR3 is TGTGCTCTTGGAATTAAAGGGAGGAGACTCCTACCGACCTGGATCTGGGGGATAACGACCACCGATAAACTCATCTTT.

This clone was seen more than once but under ten times. The chain has TRDV2 and TRDJ3; D is possibly TRDD2 or TRDD3 (6 bases each). Germline-derived CDR1 and CDR2 are GEAIGNYY and EKD. V was shortened by 0 bases and J by 0 bases, with 17 bases between the two germline ends. CDR3 length: 20 residues. The CDR3 DNA reads as TGTGCCTGTGACACCGTGGGGATCCTACCCCTCTCCTGGGACACCCGACAGATGTTTTTC. Translation gives CACDTVGILPLSWDTRQMFF.

This clone was counted once. A much larger clone sits a single nucleotide away, making a read error possible. The chain links TRDV1 to TRDJ1, with 9 nucleotides matching TRDD2. This CDR3 has 23 amino acids. Germline CDR1 is TSWWSYY and CDR2 is QGS. The DNA of the CDR3 is TGTGCTCTTGGGGAACTAGGGATGGCCTTCCTACGAGGGTGGGGCCCGTACACCGATACACTCATCTTT. Its protein is CALGELGMAFLRGWGPYTDTLIF.

The genes are TRDV3 and TRDJ1; 11 nucleotides line up with TRDD3. CDR3 length: 15 amino acids. V gave up 2 bases and J gave up 0 bases; unmatched junction bases: 5. Germline CDR1 TVYSNPD, CDR2 GDNSRS (reference sequence). In nucleotides, the CDR3 is TGTGCCTTTCAGATCTGGGGGATACACACCGATAAACTCATCTTT. It specifies CAFQIWGIHTDKLIF.

The chain joins TRDV1 to TRDJ1; TRDD3 matches 8 bases. Germline assignment: CDR1 TSWWSYY and CDR2 QGS. Trimming at V came to 1 base and at J to 2 bases, leaving 18 bases not matched to a gene. CDR3 length: 20 residues. CDR3 region: CALGEPPTEGPNWGTDKLIF. CDR3 DNA: TGTGCTCTTGGGGAACCCCCTACAGAGGGGCCAAACTGGGGGACCGATAAACTCATCTTT.

This clone qualifies as large (0.1 to 1%). The CDR3 loop reads CALGELASIHPSYWGHTYTDKLIF. The CDR3 DNA reads as TGTGCTCTTGGGGAACTAGCTTCCATACACCCTTCGTACTGGGGGCACACTTACACCGATAAACTCATCTTT. The chain recombines TRDV1 with TRDJ1; 8 nucleotides align to TRDD3. The CDR3 contains 24 residues. Trimming cost V 0 bases and J 0 bases; bases outside gene matches: 27. In germline, CDR1 is TSWWSYY, CDR2 QGS.

This clone appeared a few times. The chain carries TRDV2 and TRDJ3; 7 positions match TRDD3. Losses at the gene ends were 0 bases for V and 0 bases for J; bases not matched to a gene: 7. CDR1 is GEAIGNYY, CDR2 EKD, per germline. This CDR3 spans 19 amino acids. In nucleotides, the CDR3 is TGTGCCTGTGACACCGCTGGGGGCCCGAGCTCCTGGGACACCCGACAGATGTTTTTC. It codes for CACDTAGGPSSWDTRQMFF.